The T cell receptor (beta chain) described here comes from a study of T cells after yellow fever vaccination. Overall study context: For low cell numbers, libraries were made with SMART-Seq v4 Ultra Low Input.

TCRdb reprocessed the 5' RACE reads via MiXCR and lists one record per CDR3 protein. Seen here are about 310,000 distinct CDR3 sequences, approximately 3.9% observed once, and the top ten hold around 20%. This clonotype was detected a few times. The TCR sequence derives from a man aged 18 to 29 who received the YFV17D yellow fever vaccine. The starting material was PBMCs, obtained on the day of the yellow fever booster vaccination.

Here the CDR3 DNA reads TGTGCCAGCAGTTACACTGAGGGTGACACTGAAGCTTTCTTT. Translating gives CASSYTEGDTEAFF. This chain connects TRBV6-2 or TRBV6-3 to TRBJ1-1; D uncertain. The length of the CDR3 is 14 residues. V lost 2 bases, J lost 3 bases, and 10 bases lay in between. Germline lookup yields CDR1 MNHEY and CDR2 SVGEGT.